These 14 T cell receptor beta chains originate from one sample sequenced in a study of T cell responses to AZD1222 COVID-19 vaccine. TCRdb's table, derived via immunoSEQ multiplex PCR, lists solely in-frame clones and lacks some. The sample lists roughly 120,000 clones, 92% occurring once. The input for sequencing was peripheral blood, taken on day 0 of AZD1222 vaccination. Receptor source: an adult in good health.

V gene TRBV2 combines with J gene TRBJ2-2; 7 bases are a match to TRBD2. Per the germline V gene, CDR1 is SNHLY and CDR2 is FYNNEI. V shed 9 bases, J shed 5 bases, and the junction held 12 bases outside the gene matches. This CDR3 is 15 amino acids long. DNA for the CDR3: TGTGCCAGTCGATACGCTAGCGGTGGGACCGGGGAGCTGTTTTTT. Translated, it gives CASRYASGGTGELFF.

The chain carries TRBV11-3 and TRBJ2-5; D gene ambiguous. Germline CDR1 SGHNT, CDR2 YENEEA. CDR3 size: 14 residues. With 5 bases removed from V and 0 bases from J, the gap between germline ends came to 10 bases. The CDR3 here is CASSHDAYQETQYF. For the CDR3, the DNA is TGTGCCAGCAGCCACGACGCCTACCAAGAGACCCAGTACTTC.

The CDR3 loop is CASRGGTEQYF. DNA for the CDR3: TGTGCCAGCAGGGGAGGGACCGAGCAGTACTTC. The chain combines TRBV6-5 with TRBJ2-7; 7 nucleotides line up with TRBD2. CDR1 and CDR2 (germline): MNHEY, SVGAGI. The junction had 2 bases not matched to a gene; V was cut back by 6 bases and J by 6 bases. CDR3 length: 11 residues.

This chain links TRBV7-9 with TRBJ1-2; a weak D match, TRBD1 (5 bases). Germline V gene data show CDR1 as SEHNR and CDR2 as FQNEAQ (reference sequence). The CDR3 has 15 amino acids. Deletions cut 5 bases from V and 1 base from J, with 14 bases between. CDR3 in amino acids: CASSPRRQGNYGYTF. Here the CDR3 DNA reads TGTGCCAGCAGCCCGCGCCGGCAGGGTAACTATGGCTACACCTTC.

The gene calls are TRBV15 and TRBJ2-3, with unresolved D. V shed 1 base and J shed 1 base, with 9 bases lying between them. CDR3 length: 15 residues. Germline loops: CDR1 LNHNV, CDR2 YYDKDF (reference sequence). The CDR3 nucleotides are TGTGCCACCAGCAGAGTGTCATTAGGCACAGATACGCAGTATTTT. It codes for CATSRVSLGTDTQYF. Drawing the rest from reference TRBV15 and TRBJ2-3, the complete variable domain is DAMVIQNPRYQVTQFGKPVTLSCSQTLNHNVMYWYQQKSSQAPKLLFHYYDKDFNNEADTPDNFQSRRPNTSFCFLDIRSPGLGDTAMYLCATSRVSLGTDTQYFGPGTRLTVL.

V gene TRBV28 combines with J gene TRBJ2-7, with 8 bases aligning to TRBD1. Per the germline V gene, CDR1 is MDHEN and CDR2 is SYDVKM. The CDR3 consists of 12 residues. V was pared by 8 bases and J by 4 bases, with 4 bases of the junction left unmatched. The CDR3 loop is CASVGQGYEQYF. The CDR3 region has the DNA TGTGCCAGCGTCGGACAGGGTTACGAGCAGTACTTC. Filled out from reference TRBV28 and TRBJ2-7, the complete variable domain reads DVKVTQSSRYLVKRTGEKVFLECVQDMDHENMFWYRQDPGLGLRLIYFSYDVKMKEKGDIPEGYSVSREKKERFSLILESASTNQTSMYLCASVGQGYEQYFGPGTRLTVT.

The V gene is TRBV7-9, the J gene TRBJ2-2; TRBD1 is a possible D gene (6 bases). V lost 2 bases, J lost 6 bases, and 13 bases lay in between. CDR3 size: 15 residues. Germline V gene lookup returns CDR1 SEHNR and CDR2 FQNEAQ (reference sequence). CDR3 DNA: TGTGCCAGCAGCTTATGGGGGCAGGTGGCCGGGGAGCTGTTTTTT. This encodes CASSLWGQVAGELFF.

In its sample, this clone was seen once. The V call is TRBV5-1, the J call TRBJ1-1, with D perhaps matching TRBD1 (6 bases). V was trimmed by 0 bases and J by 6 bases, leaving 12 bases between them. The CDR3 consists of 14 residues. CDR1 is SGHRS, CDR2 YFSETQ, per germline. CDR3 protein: CASSLEVGGPEAFF. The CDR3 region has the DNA TGCGCCAGCAGCTTGGAGGTTGGGGGCCCTGAAGCTTTCTTT.

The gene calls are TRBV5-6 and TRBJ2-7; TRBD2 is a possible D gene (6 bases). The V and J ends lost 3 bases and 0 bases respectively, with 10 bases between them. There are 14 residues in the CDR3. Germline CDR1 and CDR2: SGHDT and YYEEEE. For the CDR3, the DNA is TGTGCCAGCAGCTCCGACGGGAGCTCCTACGAGCAGTACTTC. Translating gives CASSSDGSSYEQYF.

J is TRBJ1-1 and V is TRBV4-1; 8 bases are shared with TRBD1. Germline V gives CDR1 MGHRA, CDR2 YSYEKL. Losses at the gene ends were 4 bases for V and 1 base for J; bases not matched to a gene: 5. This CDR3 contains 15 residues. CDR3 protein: CASSPWTGTNTEAFF. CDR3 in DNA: TGCGCCAGCAGCCCCTGGACAGGGACGAACACTGAAGCTTTCTTT.

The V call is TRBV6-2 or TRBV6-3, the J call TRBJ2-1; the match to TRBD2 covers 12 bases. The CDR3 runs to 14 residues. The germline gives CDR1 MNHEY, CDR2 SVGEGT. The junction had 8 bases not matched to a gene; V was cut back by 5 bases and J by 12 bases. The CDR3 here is CASSLTSGGSWQFF. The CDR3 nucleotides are TGTGCCAGCAGTCTGACTAGCGGGGGATCTTGGCAGTTCTTC.

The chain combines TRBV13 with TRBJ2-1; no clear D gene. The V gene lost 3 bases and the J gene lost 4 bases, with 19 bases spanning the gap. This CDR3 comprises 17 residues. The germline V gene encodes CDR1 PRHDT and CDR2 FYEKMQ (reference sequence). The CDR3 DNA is TGTGCCAGCAGCTTTGGGGTCATCAGCAACCCGTACAATGAGCAGTTCTTC. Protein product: CASSFGVISNPYNEQFF. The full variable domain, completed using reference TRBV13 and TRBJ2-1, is AAGVIQSPRHLIKEKRETATLKCYPIPRHDTVYWYQQGPGQDPQFLISFYEKMQSDKGSIPDRFSAQQFSDYHSELNMSSLELGDSALYFCASSFGVISNPYNEQFFGPGTRLTVL.

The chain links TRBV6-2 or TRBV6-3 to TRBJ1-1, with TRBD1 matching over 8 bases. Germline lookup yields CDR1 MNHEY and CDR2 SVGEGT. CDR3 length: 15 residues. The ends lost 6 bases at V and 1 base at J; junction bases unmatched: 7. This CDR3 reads CASRYGGQANTEAFF. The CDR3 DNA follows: TGTGCCAGCAGATACGGGGGACAGGCGAACACTGAAGCTTTCTTT.

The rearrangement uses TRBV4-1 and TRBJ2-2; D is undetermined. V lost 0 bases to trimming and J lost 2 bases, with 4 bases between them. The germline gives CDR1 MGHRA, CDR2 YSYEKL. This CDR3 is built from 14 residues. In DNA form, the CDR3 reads TGCGCCAGCAGCCAAGACCCTAACACCGGGGAGCTGTTTTTT. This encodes CASSQDPNTGELFF.